The next 5 T cell receptor beta chains were all read from a single sample in a study of T cells after yellow fever vaccination. TCRdb reanalysed the 5' RACE reads using MiXCR and keeps one entry per CDR3 protein. The repertoire holds under 300,000 distinct CDR3 sequences, 6.9% seen once, with roughly 0.86% in the top ten. The sample consisted of CD4+ T cells sorted from PBMCs, taken 15 days after the yellow fever booster vaccination. These receptors were obtained from a man younger than 40 who received the YFV17D yellow fever vaccine.

This clonotype was seen many times. The rearrangement joins TRBV15 to TRBJ2-3; 7 bases agree with TRBD2. The CDR3 is 15 residues long. Unmatched junction bases numbered 11, after V lost 5 bases and J lost 6 bases. Germline V gene data show CDR1 as LNHNV and CDR2 as YYDKDF (reference sequence). CDR3: CATSRGRGLEDTQYF. The CDR3 DNA sequence: TGTGCCACCAGCCGGGGGAGAGGACTAGAGGATACGCAGTATTTT.

This clonotype occurred many times. V usage is TRBV20-1 and J usage is TRBJ2-1; D might be TRBD2 (5 bases). CDR1 and CDR2 from the germline V gene are DFQATT and SNEGSKA (reference sequence). V lost 4 bases to trimming and J lost 5 bases, with 18 bases between them. This CDR3 spans 15 amino acids. Here the CDR3 reads CSATNPRVSHNEQFF. The CDR3 bases are TGCAGTGCTACTAACCCGCGGGTATCCCACAATGAGCAGTTCTTC.

This clonotype showed up many times. The V gene is TRBV2, the J gene TRBJ2-1; a possible D gene is TRBD1 (6 bases). This CDR3 is 14 amino acids long. Germline V gene sequence: CDR1 SNHLY, CDR2 FYNNEI. V lost 4 bases and J lost 6, with 13 bases in between. The CDR3 is CASSVGTRGNEQFF. CDR3 DNA sequence: TGTGCCAGCAGTGTAGGGACAAGAGGCAATGAGCAGTTCTTC.

At least ten counts were recorded for this clonotype. CDR3 loop: CASSLDPRGTEAFF. CDR3 sequence (DNA): TGTGCCAGCAGTTTAGACCCGAGGGGCACTGAAGCTTTCTTT. This sequence joins TRBV12-3 or TRBV12-4 and TRBJ1-1, with a tentative D call TRBD1 (5 bases). The V end was cut by 1 base, the J end by 4 bases, with 10 bases between. The CDR3 sequence is 14 residues long.

This clonotype was seen a handful of times. This chain links TRBV6-5 with TRBJ2-5, with D possibly being TRBD2 (6 bases). Germline V CDR1 and CDR2: MNHEY, SVGAGI. Trimming left V 0 bases short and J 4 bases short, with 9 bases between. The CDR3 sequence is 14 residues long. The chain's CDR3 is CASSYSGGGETQYF. The CDR3 coding sequence is TGTGCCAGCAGTTACTCGGGGGGAGGAGAGACCCAGTACTTC.